The 25 T cell receptor beta chains reported below all come from one sample, sequenced in a study of early T cells in non-severe SARS-CoV-2 infection. TCRdb re-called the 5' RACE reads through MiXCR, storing one row per CDR3 protein. The data contain about 18,000 distinct CDR3 sequences, around 5.9% of them singletons. The source material was whole blood. These receptors were taken from an adult who was a healthcare worker with PCR-confirmed SARS-CoV-2 infection or an uninfected control (not recorded which).

The V and J genes are TRBV28 and TRBJ1-4; D is unclear. This CDR3 has 14 amino acids. Trimming left V 6 bases short and J 7 bases short, with 15 bases between. Germline values: CDR1 MDHEN, CDR2 SYDVKM. CDR3 protein: CASRLTYIGEKLFF. CDR3 nucleotides: TGTGCCAGCAGGCTAACGTACATAGGTGAAAAACTGTTTTTT.

This clonotype was recorded many times. This rearrangement joins TRBV27 to TRBJ2-6; D is ambiguous. CDR1 is MNHEY, CDR2 SMNVEV, per germline (reference sequence). The CDR3 is made up of 15 amino acids. V lost 1 base and J lost 2, with 6 bases in between. The CDR3 nucleotides are TGTGCCAGCAGTTTATTAAAGACTGGGGCCAACGTCCTGACTTTC. Its protein product is CASSLLKTGANVLTF.

This clonotype turned up a few times. This sequence joins TRBV6-6 and TRBJ1-2; no clear D gene. V was pared by 8 bases and J by 4 bases, with 11 bases between. Germline CDR1 reads MNHNY; CDR2 reads SVGAGI (reference sequence). The CDR3 length is 12 residues. CDR3 sequence reads: CASDGGSYGYTF. For the CDR3, the DNA is TGTGCCAGCGATGGAGGAAGCTATGGCTACACCTTC.

This clonotype was recorded many times. CDR3 coding DNA: TGTGCCAGCAGTGGGGCTACGAGGACAGATACGCAGTATTTT. It specifies CASSGATRTDTQYF. The chain combines TRBV2 with TRBJ2-3; D remains unclear. Per the germline V gene, CDR1 is SNHLY and CDR2 is FYNNEI. Trimming removed 4 bases at V and 3 bases at J, with 11 bases between. CDR3 length: 14 residues.

The chain joins TRBV29-1 to TRBJ1-5, with 8 positions matching TRBD1. V was clipped by 6 bases and J by 1 base; unmatched bases: 8. The CDR3 loop spans 15 amino acids. Germline CDR1 reads SQVTM; CDR2 reads ANQGSEA. The CDR3 here is CSVTDRGWSNQPQHF. The CDR3 DNA is TGCAGCGTGACCGACAGGGGATGGAGCAATCAGCCCCAGCATTTT.

At least ten counts were recorded for this clonotype. This chain joins TRBV5-6 and TRBJ2-3; a weak D match, TRBD1 (5 bases). Germline V gene sequence: CDR1 SGHDT, CDR2 YYEEEE. Deletions cut 8 bases from V and 5 bases from J, with 18 bases between. The length of the CDR3 is 14 residues. The CDR3: CASSLTLREDTQYF. The CDR3 bases are TGTGCCAGTAGCCTGACACTCAGGGAAGATACGCAGTATTTT.

This clonotype was observed many times. The chain employs TRBV5-6 and TRBJ2-5; 8 nucleotides align to TRBD1. The CDR3 loop spans 14 amino acids. Germline-derived CDR1 and CDR2 are SGHDT and YYEEEE. After removal of 1 base from V and 5 bases from J, the junction contained 4 bases not matched to a gene. The CDR3 sequence is CASSLRDRGETQYF. DNA of the CDR3: TGTGCCAGCAGCTTGAGAGACAGGGGCGAGACCCAGTACTTC.

Within the sample, this clonotype is medium-sized (0.01 to 0.1%). The rearrangement links TRBV7-8 to TRBJ1-1, with a tentative D call TRBD1 (6 bases). This CDR3 has 18 amino acids. V lost 1 base to trimming and J lost 1 base, with 19 bases between them. Germline assignment: CDR1 SGHVS and CDR2 FQNEAQ. This CDR3 is CASSLGRIGGGKNTEAFF. Written as DNA, the CDR3 is TGTGCCAGCAGCTTAGGGAGGATCGGGGGCGGAAAGAACACTGAAGCTTTCTTT.

This clonotype counts as medium-sized. The chain couples TRBV11-2 to TRBJ2-1, with D unclear. The CDR3 covers 17 residues. CDR1 SGHAT and CDR2 FQNNGV come from the germline V gene. V lost 5 bases, J lost 3 bases, and 20 bases lay in between. CDR3 amino acids: CASSPRSTDLRYNEQFF. The DNA of the CDR3 is TGTGCCAGCAGCCCCCGGTCGACTGACCTCCGCTACAATGAGCAGTTCTTC.

This clonotype was observed a handful of times. The genes are TRBV2 and TRBJ2-3; tentative D call: TRBD2 (6 bases). The V end lost 3 bases, the J end lost 3 bases, and 16 bases lay between the germline ends. This CDR3 is 16 amino acids long. The germline gives CDR1 SNHLY, CDR2 FYNNEI. In nucleotides, the CDR3 is TGTGCCAGCAGTGACCCCTCGGGTCTAGCGACAGATACGCAGTATTTT. It encodes CASSDPSGLATDTQYF.

This clonotype was counted at least ten times. The rearrangement joins TRBV10-3 to TRBJ2-7; TRBD2 aligns across 9 bases. After removal of 4 bases from V and 7 bases from J, the junction contained 14 bases not matched to a gene. The CDR3 runs 16 residues. The V gene's germline CDR1 is ENHRY and CDR2 SYGVKD. The CDR3 coding sequence is TGTGCCATCAGTGTACTCGCCGGGACTAGCTTCGGGGAGCAGTACTTC. Translation: CAISVLAGTSFGEQYF.

At least ten counts were recorded for this clonotype. The chain employs TRBV6-6 and TRBJ2-1, with D unresolved. With 7 bases removed from V and 1 base from J, the gap between germline ends came to 8 bases. This CDR3 comprises 13 residues. The germline V gene encodes CDR1 MNHNY and CDR2 SVGAGI (reference sequence). CDR3 DNA: TGTGCCAGCACCGAGCCATCCTACAATGAGCAGTTCTTC. It is translated as CASTEPSYNEQFF.

This clonotype showed up many times. This chain joins TRBV25-1 and TRBJ2-3; TRBD2 might be the D (6 bases). V gave up 4 bases and J gave up 4 bases, with 12 bases separating them. This CDR3 contains 14 residues. In germline, CDR1 is MGHDK, CDR2 SYGVNS. CDR3 in amino acids: CASSGRRGSDTQYF. In DNA, the CDR3 is TGTGCCAGCAGTGGGAGGAGGGGCTCAGATACGCAGTATTTT.

This clonotype has a count of ten or more. The rearrangement joins TRBV11-2 to TRBJ2-7; 9 positions agree with TRBD1. Germline CDR1 is SGHAT and CDR2 is FQNNGV. V shed 1 base and J 3 bases; nucleotides not matched to a gene: 10. The CDR3 is 17 residues long. CDR3 sequence reads: CASSLAPLDRGHYEQYF. CDR3 nucleotide sequence: TGTGCCAGCAGCTTAGCCCCGTTGGACAGGGGACACTACGAGCAGTACTTC.

The sample holds many counts of this clonotype. The rearrangement uses TRBV2 and TRBJ2-2; 10 bases align to TRBD1. With 10 bases clipped from V and 9 bases from J, the junction kept 5 bases outside the gene matches. This CDR3 has 12 amino acids. CDR1 and CDR2 (germline): SNHLY, FYNNEI. As DNA, the CDR3 is TGTGCCATTCGACAGGGGGCCCGGGAGCTGTTTTTT. This translates into CAIRQGARELFF.

This clonotype came up many times. The V gene is TRBV15, the J gene TRBJ1-1; 7 bases are a match to TRBD1. The CDR3 length is 16 residues. Germline lookup yields CDR1 LNHNV and CDR2 YYDKDF (reference sequence). With V trimmed by 0 bases and J by 4 bases, 8 bases remained unmatched. In DNA, the CDR3 is TGTGCCACCAGCAGAGATCCGGCAGGGGGTCTCACTGAAGCTTTCTTT. Its translation: CATSRDPAGGLTEAFF.

This clonotype showed up many times. One junction end does not reproduce the germline sequence, and a read error may be involved. The chain uses TRBV7-8 and TRBJ2-7; 7 nucleotides match TRBD2. CDR1 and CDR2 from the germline V gene are SGHVS and FQNEAQ. CDR3 length: 16 amino acids. CDR3 bases: TGTGCCAGCAACTTAGGTAGCCAGCGGGGAGCCTACGAGCAGTACTTC. It translates to CASNLGSQRGAYEQYF.

This clonotype was observed many times. The chain is built from TRBV12-3 or TRBV12-4 and TRBJ2-7; D not certain. The CDR3 sequence is 13 residues long. V was cut by 5 bases and J by 13 bases, with 21 bases left in between. The CDR3 region is CASSPPHPLRGYF. CDR3 nucleotide sequence: TGTGCCAGCAGTCCCCCGCACCCATTGCGTGGCTACTTC.

This clonotype ranks as medium-sized. This sequence joins TRBV20-1 and TRBJ2-3, with TRBD2 matching over 10 bases. CDR1 is DFQATT and CDR2 is SNEGSKA in the germline V gene (reference sequence). The CDR3 spans 14 residues. The DNA for the CDR3 is TGCAGCCAAACCGGGACTAGCGGCACAGATACGCAGTATTTT. Its translation is CSQTGTSGTDTQYF.

This clonotype has more than one count but fewer than ten. The J gene is TRBJ2-2, the V gene TRBV12-3 or TRBV12-4; 11 nucleotides match TRBD1. J lost 4 bases, V lost 6 bases, and 4 bases had no gene match. The CDR3 runs 15 residues. The CDR3 here is CASRRDRGSTGELFF. The CDR3 DNA reads TGTGCCAGCAGACGGGACAGGGGGAGCACCGGGGAGCTGTTTTTT.

This clonotype has at least ten counts. This chain uses TRBV28 with TRBJ1-1; D unclear. CDR1 and CDR2 (germline): MDHEN, SYDVKM. The CDR3 sequence is 13 residues long. Trimming took 10 bases from V and 0 from J, leaving 12 bases between them. CDR3 protein: CATTTLMNTEAFF. The CDR3, as DNA: TGTGCCACCACCACCCTGATGAACACTGAAGCTTTCTTT.

This clonotype came up many times. The chain combines TRBV19 with TRBJ1-3; possibly TRBD1 for D (5 bases). The germline V gene encodes CDR1 LNHDA and CDR2 SQIVND (reference sequence). V lost 1 base and J lost 5, with 18 bases in between. The CDR3 has 17 residues. The CDR3 DNA reads as TGTGCCAGTAGTATAGGGCGGCTCCGGGGGAGACGAAACACCATATATTTT. As protein: CASSIGRLRGRRNTIYF.

As to this clonotype: A much more abundant neighbour one base away suggests this may be a read error. The gene calls are TRBV27 and TRBJ2-7; 8 positions agree with TRBD1. This CDR3 is built from 14 residues. CDR1 is MNHEY and CDR2 is SMNVEV in the germline V gene (reference sequence). Trimming cost V 7 bases and J 3 bases; bases outside gene matches: 8. CDR3 sequence: CASMQTGVRYEQYF. The CDR3 coding sequence is TGTGCCAGCATGCAGACAGGGGTCCGCTACGAGCAGTACTTC.

This clonotype was recorded many times. The chain combines TRBV13 with TRBJ2-5, with 9 bases lining up with TRBD2. Germline V gene lookup returns CDR1 PRHDT and CDR2 FYEKMQ (reference sequence). The CDR3 has 14 amino acids. Unmatched junction bases numbered 7, after V lost 4 bases and J lost 7 bases. The CDR3 loop reads CASSSIAGVGTQYF. Here the CDR3 DNA reads TGTGCCAGCAGCTCGATAGCGGGAGTAGGGACCCAGTACTTC.

The table lists this clonotype with many counts. V gene TRBV5-6 combines with J gene TRBJ1-1; a possible D gene is TRBD1 (5 bases). The CDR3 covers 15 residues. V shed 0 bases and J shed 5 bases, with 14 bases lying between them. Germline V gives CDR1 SGHDT, CDR2 YYEEEE. CDR3 DNA sequence: TGTGCCAGCAGCTTGGCCGTGACAGAGGGAACTGAAGCTTTCTTT. Protein sequence: CASSLAVTEGTEAFF.